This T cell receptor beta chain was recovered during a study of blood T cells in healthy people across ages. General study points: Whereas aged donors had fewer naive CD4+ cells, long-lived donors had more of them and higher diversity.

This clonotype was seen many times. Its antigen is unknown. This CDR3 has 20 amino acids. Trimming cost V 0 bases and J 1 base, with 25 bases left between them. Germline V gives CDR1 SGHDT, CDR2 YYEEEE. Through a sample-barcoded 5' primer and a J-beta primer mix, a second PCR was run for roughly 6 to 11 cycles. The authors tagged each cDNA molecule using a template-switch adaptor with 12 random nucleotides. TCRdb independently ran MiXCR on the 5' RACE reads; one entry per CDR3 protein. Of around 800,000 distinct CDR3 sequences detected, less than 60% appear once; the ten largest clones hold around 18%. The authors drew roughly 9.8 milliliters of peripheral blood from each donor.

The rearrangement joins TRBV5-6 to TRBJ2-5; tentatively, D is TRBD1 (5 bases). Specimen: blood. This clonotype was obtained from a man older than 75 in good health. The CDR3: CASSLEGPNSDWVFQETQYF. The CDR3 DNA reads TGTGCCAGCAGCTTGGAGGGGCCTAACTCAGATTGGGTATTCCAAGAGACCCAGTACTTC.